These 5 T cell receptor beta chains came from one sample sequenced in a study of blood T cell repertoires in COVID-19. Using immunoSEQ multiplex PCR, the repertoire was profiled, and TCRdb retains in-frame clones only, with some absent. This sample yields more than 200,000 clones, of which 85% to 90% are seen a single time; about 4.8% belongs to the top ten. The sample taken for sequencing was peripheral blood. The source is a man aged 45-65 years with acute or convalescent COVID-19.

CDR3 sequence reads: CASSLTGPGYTF. The DNA for the CDR3 is TGTGCCAGCAGTTTGACAGGGCCCGGCTACACCTTC. J is TRBJ1-2 and V is TRBV12-3 or TRBV12-4, with TRBD1 matching 7 bases. CDR3 length equals 12 residues. J gave up 8 bases and V 3 bases, and 3 bases lay outside the gene matches.

The chain employs TRBV5-1 and TRBJ2-5; 9 bases align to TRBD1. The CDR3 is 15 amino acids. J lost 5 bases, V lost 3 bases, and 8 bases had no gene match. The germline CDR1 and CDR2 sequences are SGHRS and YFSETQ. The CDR3 loop is CASSSTGTGMETQYF. In nucleotides, the CDR3 is TGCGCCAGCAGCTCTACCGGGACAGGGATGGAGACCCAGTACTTC.

This clone was seen a few times. This sample also contains other DNA sequences that code for the same CDR3. The chain has TRBV5-1 and TRBJ2-7; D is possibly TRBD1 (6 bases). The V end lost 1 base, the J end lost 2 bases, and 7 bases lay between the germline ends. Germline loops: CDR1 SGHRS, CDR2 YFSETQ. The CDR3 is 13 residues long. The CDR3 DNA sequence: TGCGCCAGCAGCTTGACAGGGCCCTACGAGCAGTACTTC. Translated, it gives CASSLTGPYEQYF.

V is TRBV5-1 and J is TRBJ1-6; 7 positions agree with TRBD1. CDR1 is SGHRS, CDR2 YFSETQ, per germline. The V gene end was trimmed by 5 bases and the J gene end by 9 bases; junction bases not matched to a gene: 8. The CDR3 is 14 residues long. As DNA, the CDR3 is TGCGCCAGCAGATTTGACAGGGATTCTTCACCCCTCCACTTT. This gives the protein CASRFDRDSSPLHF.

V is TRBV5-8 and J is TRBJ1-4, with D possibly matching TRBD1 (6 bases). The CDR3 contains 18 residues. CDR1 is SGHTS, CDR2 YDEGEE, per germline. Trimming removed 0 bases at V and 0 bases at J, with 15 bases between. DNA of the CDR3: TGTGCCAGCAGCTTGGGGTGGGGGCTCAGGACAACTAATGAAAAACTGTTTTTT. Translation gives CASSLGWGLRTTNEKLFF.